This T cell receptor beta chain was identified in a study of cytomegalovirus exposure and HLA in healthy donors. Points from the study as a whole: Subsequent analysis found a tendency for first-cohort TCR clusters to co-occur within the 120 or so validation repertoires.

This clone appeared a single time. Its antigen remains unidentified. Sequencing was performed with immunoSEQ multiplex PCR; in TCRdb, only in-frame clones are kept and a portion is missing. The table lists about 240,000 clones, about 86% of them singletons, with less than 1.5% in the top ten. The CDR3 is made up of 16 amino acids. Germline V lookup: CDR1 SGHAT, CDR2 FQNNGV. V shed 5 bases and J shed 2 bases, with 15 bases lying between them. The chain has TRBV11-2 and TRBJ2-2, with D maybe TRBD2 (6 bases). The sequenced sample consisted of PBMCs. This receptor was taken from a woman under 40 in good health and CMV-seropositive. The CDR3 DNA is TGTGCCAGCAGCCCCCCCCGGGACTTCAACACCGGGGAGCTGTTTTTT. Translation gives CASSPPRDFNTGELFF.